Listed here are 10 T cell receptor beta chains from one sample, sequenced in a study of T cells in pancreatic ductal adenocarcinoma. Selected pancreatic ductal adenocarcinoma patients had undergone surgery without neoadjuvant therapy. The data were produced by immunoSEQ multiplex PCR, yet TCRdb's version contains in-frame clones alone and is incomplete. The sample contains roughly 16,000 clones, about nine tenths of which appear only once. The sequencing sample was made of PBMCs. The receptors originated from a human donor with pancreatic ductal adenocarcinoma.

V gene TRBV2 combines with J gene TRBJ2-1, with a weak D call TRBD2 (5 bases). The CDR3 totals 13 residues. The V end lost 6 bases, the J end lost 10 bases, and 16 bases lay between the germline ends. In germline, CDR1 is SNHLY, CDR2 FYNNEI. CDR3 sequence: CASSGDLRWEQFF. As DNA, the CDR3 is TGTGCCAGCAGCGGGGATCTCCGGTGGGAGCAGTTCTTC.

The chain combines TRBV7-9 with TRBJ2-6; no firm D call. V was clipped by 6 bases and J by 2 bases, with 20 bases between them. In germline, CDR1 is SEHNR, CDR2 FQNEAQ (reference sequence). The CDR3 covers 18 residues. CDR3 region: CASRDDGSVKPGANVLTF. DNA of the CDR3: TGTGCCAGCAGAGACGATGGCAGCGTTAAACCTGGGGCCAACGTCCTGACTTTC. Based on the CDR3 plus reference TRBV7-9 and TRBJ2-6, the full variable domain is DTGVSQNPRHKITKRGQNVTFRCDPISEHNRLYWYRQTLGQGPEFLTYFQNEAQLEKSRLLSDRFSAERPKGSFSTLEIQRTEQGDSAMYLCASRDDGSVKPGANVLTFGAGSRLTVL.

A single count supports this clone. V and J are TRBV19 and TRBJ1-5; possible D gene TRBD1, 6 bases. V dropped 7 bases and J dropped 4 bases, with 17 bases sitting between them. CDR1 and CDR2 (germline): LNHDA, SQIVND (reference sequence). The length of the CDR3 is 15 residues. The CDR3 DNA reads TGTGCCAGTATTCAAAGGGGGACACCTAATCAGCCCCAGCATTTT. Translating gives CASIQRGTPNQPQHF.

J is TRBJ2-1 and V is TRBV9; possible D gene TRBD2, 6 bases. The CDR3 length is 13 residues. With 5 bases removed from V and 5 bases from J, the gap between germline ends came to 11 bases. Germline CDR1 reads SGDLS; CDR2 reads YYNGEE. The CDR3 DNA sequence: TGTGCCAGCAGGGGCGGGGAGCACAATGAGCAGTTCTTC. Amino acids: CASRGGEHNEQFF.

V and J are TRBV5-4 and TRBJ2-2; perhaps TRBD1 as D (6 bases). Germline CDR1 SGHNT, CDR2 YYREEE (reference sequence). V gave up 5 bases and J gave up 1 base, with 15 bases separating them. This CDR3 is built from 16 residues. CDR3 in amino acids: CASSTPLGQNTGELFF. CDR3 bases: TGTGCCAGCAGTACGCCGCTGGGACAGAACACCGGGGAGCTGTTTTTT.

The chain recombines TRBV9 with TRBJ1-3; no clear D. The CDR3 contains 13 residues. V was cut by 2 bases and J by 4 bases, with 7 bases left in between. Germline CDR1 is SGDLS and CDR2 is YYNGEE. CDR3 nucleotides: TGTGCCAGCAGCGTCTACCCGGGAAACACCATATATTTT. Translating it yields CASSVYPGNTIYF. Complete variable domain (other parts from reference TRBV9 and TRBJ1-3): DSGVTQTPKHLITATGQRVTLRCSPRSGDLSVYWYQQSLDQGLQFLIQYYNGEERAKGNILERFSAQQFPDLHSELNLSSLELGDSALYFCASSVYPGNTIYFGEGSWLTVV.

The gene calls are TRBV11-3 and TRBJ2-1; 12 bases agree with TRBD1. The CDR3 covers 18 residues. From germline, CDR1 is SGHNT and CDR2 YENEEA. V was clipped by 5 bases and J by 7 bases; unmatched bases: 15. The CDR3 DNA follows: TGTGCCAGCAGCGCCCCCGCCCTCCGGGACAGGGGGCTTAATGAGCAGTTCTTC. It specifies CASSAPALRDRGLNEQFF.

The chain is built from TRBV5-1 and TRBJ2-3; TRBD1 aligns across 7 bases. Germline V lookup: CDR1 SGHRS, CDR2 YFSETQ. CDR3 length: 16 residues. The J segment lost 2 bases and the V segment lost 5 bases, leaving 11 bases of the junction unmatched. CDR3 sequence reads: CASSSTGRRPTDTQYF. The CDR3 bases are TGCGCCAGCAGTTCGACAGGGCGCAGGCCCACAGATACGCAGTATTTT. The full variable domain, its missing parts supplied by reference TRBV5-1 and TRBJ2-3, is KAGVTQTPRYLIKTRGQQVTLSCSPISGHRSVSWYQQTPGQGLQFLFEYFSETQRNKGNFPGRFSGRQFSNSRSEMNVSTLELGDSALYLCASSSTGRRPTDTQYFGPGTRLTVL.

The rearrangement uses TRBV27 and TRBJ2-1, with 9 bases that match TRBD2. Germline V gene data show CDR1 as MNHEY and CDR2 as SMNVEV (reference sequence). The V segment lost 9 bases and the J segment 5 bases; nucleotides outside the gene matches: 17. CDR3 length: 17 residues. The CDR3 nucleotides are TGTGCCAGTGGTGGTGGGTGGGGGACTAGCCGTAACAATGAGCAGTTCTTC. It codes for CASGGGWGTSRNNEQFF.

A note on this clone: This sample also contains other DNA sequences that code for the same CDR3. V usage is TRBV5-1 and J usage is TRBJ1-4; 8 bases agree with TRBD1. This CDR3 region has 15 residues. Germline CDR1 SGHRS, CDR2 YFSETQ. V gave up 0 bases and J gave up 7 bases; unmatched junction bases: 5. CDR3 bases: TGCGCCAGCAGCTTGGAAGGCGGGACAGGTGAAAAACTGTTTTTT. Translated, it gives CASSLEGGTGEKLFF.